The 25 T cell receptor beta chains reported below all come from one sample, sequenced in a study of T-cell memory formation after mild COVID-19 (dated by TCRdb to about 2021). To prepare the library, 5' RACE was applied. The run used an Illumina NovaSeq 6000. The public reads were reprocessed in TCRdb via fastp at Q25 and MiXCR, keeping in-frame beta chains. Duplicate CDR3 protein sequences are folded into a single record with the most common DNA and genes. Here the sample has 130,000 to 150,000 distinct CDR3 sequences; roughly 6.2% occur a single time. The top ten hold about 1.9% of the sample. The specimen sequenced was PBMCs or a T cell subset sorted from them (not recorded which). The source is an adult woman who had mild COVID-19 (a few samples of this study predate the infection). The sample titles of this study are shuffled in the database, so cell type and time point are left out; the donor was told from shared clones.

This clonotype was observed at least ten times. The rearrangement uses TRBV18 and TRBJ1-1; 8 bases fit TRBD1. CDR1 and CDR2 (germline): KGHSH, LQKENI. V lost 5 bases and J lost 2; bases outside the gene matches: 7. This CDR3 spans 15 amino acids. CDR3 region: CASSSVTGGNTEAFF. Written as DNA, the CDR3 is TGTGCCAGCTCATCGGTCACAGGGGGTAACACTGAAGCTTTCTTT.

In its sample, this clonotype was seen many times. The chain joins TRBV30 to TRBJ2-2; D is uncertain. Trimming shortened V by 4 bases and J by 1 base, and 10 bases separated the two germline ends. Germline V gives CDR1 GTSNPN, CDR2 SVGIG (reference sequence). The CDR3 sequence is 14 residues long. In DNA, the CDR3 is TGTGCCTGGATGTTCGGGCGGAACACCGGGGAGCTGTTTTTT. Translated: CAWMFGRNTGELFF.

This clonotype was picked up many times. The chain couples TRBV5-1 to TRBJ2-7, with TRBD2 as a possible D gene (6 bases). Germline V gives CDR1 SGHRS, CDR2 YFSETQ. This CDR3 region has 13 residues. Trimming cost V 5 bases and J 3 bases, with 12 bases left between them. The CDR3: CASRPTGVYEQYF. As DNA, the CDR3 is TGCGCCAGCAGACCGACGGGGGTCTACGAGCAGTACTTC. Looking up the rest from reference TRBV5-1 and TRBJ2-7 gives the full variable domain: KAGVTQTPRYLIKTRGQQVTLSCSPISGHRSVSWYQQTPGQGLQFLFEYFSETQRNKGNFPGRFSGRQFSNSRSEMNVSTLELGDSALYLCASRPTGVYEQYFGPGTRLTVT.

A few counts support this clonotype. The genes are TRBV9 and TRBJ1-4, with D tentatively TRBD1 (5 bases). Germline loops: CDR1 SGDLS, CDR2 YYNGEE. The CDR3 loop spans 15 amino acids. V was clipped by 3 bases and J by 7 bases, with 16 bases between them. The CDR3 reads CASSASSGSSEKLFF. CDR3 bases: TGTGCCAGCAGCGCCTCCTCAGGGTCAAGTGAAAAACTGTTTTTT.

This clonotype was counted only a few times. The chain joins TRBV6-5 to TRBJ1-2; D gene ambiguous. Germline V gives CDR1 MNHEY, CDR2 SVGAGI. With 6 bases removed from V and 3 bases from J, the gap between germline ends came to 11 bases. This CDR3 spans 13 amino acids. The CDR3 spells CASSPTTDYGYTF. The DNA for the CDR3 is TGTGCCAGCAGCCCCACAACTGACTATGGCTACACCTTC.

This clonotype was counted ten times or more. The V gene is TRBV7-2, the J gene TRBJ2-3; TRBD2 matches 10 bases. The CDR3 contains 16 residues. J was trimmed by 6 bases and V by 2 bases; bases with no gene match: 8. Looked up from germline, CDR1 is SGHTA and CDR2 is FQGNSA. The CDR3 here is CASSLPLAGALDTQYF. DNA for the CDR3: TGTGCCAGCAGCTTACCCCTAGCGGGAGCTCTGGATACGCAGTATTTT.

This clonotype was observed many times. CDR3 residues: CASSGGIADTQYF. For the CDR3, the DNA is TGTGCCAGCAGCGGGGGCATAGCAGATACGCAGTATTTT. The chain recombines TRBV6-1 with TRBJ2-3; TRBD1 or TRBD2 may be the D gene (6 bases each). The CDR3 is made up of 13 amino acids. From germline, CDR1 is MNHNS and CDR2 SASEGT. The V end was cut by 6 bases, the J end by 4 bases, with 11 bases between.

Many counts were recorded for this clonotype. The chain couples TRBV7-2 to TRBJ2-5, with 13 bases matching TRBD2. The CDR3 spans 17 residues. V trimming: 4 bases; J trimming: 5 bases; junction bases outside the gene matches: 10. Germline CDR1 SGHTA, CDR2 FQGNSA. The CDR3 DNA reads TGTGCCAGCAGCTCCACCCGTGGGACTAGCGGGATGGAGACCCAGTACTTC. Translated, it gives CASSSTRGTSGMETQYF.

The V and J genes are TRBV5-1 and TRBJ1-1; D unclear. Trimming stripped 0 bases from V and 3 bases from J, with 3 bases between. Germline values: CDR1 SGHRS, CDR2 YFSETQ. CDR3 size: 12 residues. CDR3 sequence: CASSLGDTEAFF. Here the CDR3 DNA reads TGCGCCAGCAGCTTGGGGGACACTGAAGCTTTCTTT. The entire variable domain, with the rest obtained from reference TRBV5-1 and TRBJ1-1, is as follows: KAGVTQTPRYLIKTRGQQVTLSCSPISGHRSVSWYQQTPGQGLQFLFEYFSETQRNKGNFPGRFSGRQFSNSRSEMNVSTLELGDSALYLCASSLGDTEAFFGQGTRLTVV.

This chain links TRBV12-3 or TRBV12-4 with TRBJ1-3; D possibly corresponds to TRBD1 (6 bases). The V end was cut by 5 bases, the J end by 2 bases, with 13 bases between. This CDR3 is 15 amino acids long. CDR3 protein: CASSVGGPTGNTIYF. The CDR3 DNA reads as TGTGCCAGCAGTGTAGGGGGGCCGACTGGAAACACCATATATTTT.

There are many counts of this clonotype. The chain is built from TRBV5-1 and TRBJ1-5, with 8 bases identical to TRBD1. Looked up from germline, CDR1 is SGHRS and CDR2 is YFSETQ. The CDR3 extends over 14 amino acids. Germline trimming cut 4 bases from V and 7 bases from J; bases unmatched to any gene: 7. CDR3 DNA: TGCGCCAGCAGCCCGCGGACAGGGACGCAGCCCCAGCATTTT. Translation gives CASSPRTGTQPQHF. Variable domain in full (rest from reference TRBV5-1 and TRBJ1-5): KAGVTQTPRYLIKTRGQQVTLSCSPISGHRSVSWYQQTPGQGLQFLFEYFSETQRNKGNFPGRFSGRQFSNSRSEMNVSTLELGDSALYLCASSPRTGTQPQHFGDGTRLSIL.

The CDR3 DNA reads TGTGCCAGCAGAAAGTACCCCTACGAGCAGTACTTC. Translated: CASRKYPYEQYF. The rearrangement links TRBV6-2 or TRBV6-3 to TRBJ2-7; D unresolved. Germline V CDR1 and CDR2: MNHEY, SVGEGT. CDR3 size: 12 residues. V lost 6 bases, J lost 2 bases, and 8 bases lay in between.

The table lists this clonotype with a few counts. The gene calls are TRBV7-9 and TRBJ2-2; D is ambiguous. The CDR3 sequence is 15 residues long. Trimming took 5 bases from V and 5 from J, leaving 15 bases between them. Germline V gene sequence: CDR1 SEHNR, CDR2 FQNEAQ (reference sequence). The CDR3: CASSPGRVGTGELFF. The CDR3 nucleotides read TGTGCCAGCAGCCCCGGACGAGTAGGGACCGGGGAGCTGTTTTTT.

This clonotype was detected ten times or more. V usage is TRBV12-3 or TRBV12-4 and J usage is TRBJ2-3; no definite D call. V dropped 6 bases and J dropped 4 bases, with 8 bases sitting between them. The CDR3 sequence is 12 residues long. CDR3: CASSPRPDTQYF. Written as DNA, the CDR3 is TGTGCCAGCAGCCCTCGGCCAGATACGCAGTATTTT.

The genes are TRBV29-1 and TRBJ2-1; 9 bases are a match to TRBD2. With V trimmed by 6 bases and J by 9 bases, 3 bases remained unmatched. Germline V CDR1 and CDR2: SQVTM, ANQGSEA. The CDR3 consists of 11 residues. The CDR3 is CSVRREGEQFF. The CDR3 DNA sequence: TGCAGCGTAAGGCGGGAGGGTGAGCAGTTCTTC.

This clonotype has at least ten counts. The rearrangement joins TRBV7-6 to TRBJ1-2; possibly TRBD1 for D (6 bases). Germline lookup yields CDR1 SGHVS and CDR2 FNYEAQ. Trimming stripped 5 bases from V and 4 bases from J, with 14 bases between. The CDR3 is 14 residues long. This CDR3 is CASSPLGGLYGYTF. The CDR3 nucleotides are TGTGCCAGCAGCCCGCTTGGGGGGCTCTATGGCTACACCTTC.

This clonotype was seen a few times. The chain carries TRBV7-3 and TRBJ2-1; possibly TRBD1 or TRBD2 for D (5 bases each). V gave up 5 bases and J gave up 7 bases, with 15 bases separating them. Germline V lookup: CDR1 SGHTA, CDR2 FQGTGA. CDR3 length: 14 residues. The CDR3 DNA sequence: TGTGCCAGCAGCCCAGCCGGGACGCCGAATGAGCAGTTCTTC. It specifies CASSPAGTPNEQFF.

This clonotype was counted at least ten times. V is TRBV6-2 or TRBV6-3 and J is TRBJ2-7; unclear D gene. V was shortened by 7 bases and J by 1 base, with 8 bases between the two germline ends. The CDR3 spans 12 residues. The germline V gene has CDR1 MNHEY and CDR2 SVGEGT. The CDR3 sequence: CASTEKSYEQYF. CDR3 DNA: TGTGCCAGCACTGAAAAGTCCTACGAGCAGTACTTC.

This clonotype occurred a few times. This chain connects TRBV7-6 to TRBJ1-3; D call uncertain. V lost 3 bases, J lost 0 bases, and 12 bases lay in between. CDR1 and CDR2 (germline): SGHVS, FNYEAQ. The CDR3 is 16 residues long. DNA of the CDR3: TGTGCCAGCAGCTTGAAGATGAGGGCCTCTGGAAACACCATATATTTT. Its protein is CASSLKMRASGNTIYF. Variable domain in full (rest from reference TRBV7-6 and TRBJ1-3): GAGVSQSPRYKVTKRGQDVALRCDPISGHVSLYWYRQALGQGPEFLTYFNYEAQQDKSGLPNDRFSAERPEGSISTLTIQRTEQRDSAMYRCASSLKMRASGNTIYFGEGSWLTVV.

This clonotype was seen many times. The chain carries TRBV5-6 and TRBJ2-3, with D possibly being TRBD1 (5 bases). Looked up from germline, CDR1 is SGHDT and CDR2 is YYEEEE. This CDR3 has 16 residues. V gave up 2 bases and J gave up 0 bases, with 13 bases separating them. DNA of the CDR3: TGTGCCAGCAGCTTATGGGGCAGGGCTAGCACAGATACGCAGTATTTT. It specifies CASSLWGRASTDTQYF.

This clonotype was observed many times. The J gene is TRBJ2-7, the V gene TRBV20-1; a possible D gene is TRBD2 (6 bases). CDR1 is DFQATT and CDR2 is SNEGSKA in the germline V gene (reference sequence). Trimming removed 1 base at V and 0 bases at J, with 22 bases between. The CDR3 is made up of 18 amino acids. The CDR3 DNA is TGCAGTGCTAGAGGGCGACTAGAAAGTGCCTGGAGCTCCTACGAGCAGTACTTC. It is translated as CSARGRLESAWSSYEQYF.

The chain combines TRBV6-1 with TRBJ1-2; D gene uncertain. Germline V gene sequence: CDR1 MNHNS, CDR2 SASEGT. Trimming stripped 4 bases from V and 8 bases from J, with 14 bases between. CDR3 length equals 13 residues. The CDR3 region is CASSASRPEGYTF. The DNA of the CDR3 is TGTGCCAGCAGTGCTTCAAGGCCGGAGGGCTACACCTTC.

This clonotype was detected a few times. V is TRBV19 and J is TRBJ2-7; 8 bases map to TRBD2. This CDR3 spans 14 amino acids. Trimming took 6 bases from V and 0 from J; bases not matched to a gene: 4. Per germline, CDR1 LNHDA and CDR2 SQIVND (reference sequence). CDR3 bases: TGTGCCAGTAGAGGTAGCGGGGCCTCCTACGAGCAGTACTTC. This codes for CASRGSGASYEQYF.

The chain uses TRBV12-3 or TRBV12-4 and TRBJ2-2; 8 nucleotides match TRBD1. V lost 6 bases, J lost 6 bases, and 3 bases stayed unmatched. The CDR3 totals 13 residues. CDR3 in DNA: TGTGCCAGCAGCCCACAGGGGGCCGGGGAGCTGTTTTTT. Its protein product is CASSPQGAGELFF.

This clonotype occurred many times. The J gene is TRBJ2-4, the V gene TRBV29-1; 7 bases line up with TRBD1. CDR3 length equals 12 residues. CDR1 is SQVTM and CDR2 is ANQGSEA in the germline V gene. Trimming cost V 6 bases and J 7 bases; bases outside gene matches: 6. The CDR3 reads CSVVTGTNIQYF. The CDR3, as DNA: TGCAGCGTGGTGACAGGGACGAACATTCAGTACTTC.